This T cell receptor beta chain was recorded in a study of regulatory T cells in long-lasting Graves disease. Overall study context: Newly diagnosed Graves' patients had taken antithyroid drugs under 3 months. Study results and caveats: Fewer public clonotypes were shared by new patients (966) than by persistent patients (around 2,800). Persistent cases favored TRBV28, TRBJ1-2 and TRBJ2-5.

Only a few counts were recorded for this clonotype. Its target is not known. CDR1 is SGHAT, CDR2 FQNNGV, per germline. V trimming: 5 bases; J trimming: 13 bases; junction bases outside the gene matches: 16. CDR3 length: 14 amino acids. Time point: newly diagnosed GD, antithyroid drugs for less than 3 months. Extracted PBMC RNA gave rise to the TCR library. CDR3-region Arm-PCR and iRepertoire HTBI primers produced the TCR beta libraries. MiXCR was run by TCRdb on the multiplex PCR reads, yielding one entry per CDR3 protein. The sample includes around 360,000 distinct CDR3 sequences, about 17% of them seen just once. These records were also assigned to another study, of T cells in Graves' hyperthyroidism and ophthalmopathy. That investigation notes: Patients having uncontrolled infection, another autoimmune disease, pregnancy or lactation were not included.

The receptor was isolated from a woman under 30 with Graves disease. This material consisted of peripheral blood mononuclear cells (PBMCs), taken at new diagnosis, from a patient treated with antithyroid drugs. The V and J genes are TRBV11-2 and TRBJ1-2; 7 bases match TRBD1. CDR3 sequence: CASSTPRGARELTF. The CDR3 nucleotides read TGTGCCAGCAGCACTCCCAGGGGGGCGAGAGAGCTCACCTTC.